These T cell receptor beta chains were read from a single sample in a study of control samples from healthy donors and cancer patients. Produced via immunoSEQ multiplex PCR; TCRdb's table is partial and in-frame only. The table has about 130,000 clones, roughly 84% seen once; the top ten hold roughly 1.9%. The sample comprised blood. Source of these receptors: a young man in good health. Each CDR3 is given with its conserved first and last residue. The order of the fields is D gene, J gene, V gene, clone size, CDR3 DNA, CDR3 protein. D genes are given only for firm matches. Some rows have no size entry. The others give once, few or many, or a class for an expanded clone.

>.|TRBJ1-4|TRBV6-2/TRBV6-3|.
TGTGCCAGCAGTTACGGCAGGGGCGGGAGTGAAAAACTGTTTTTT
CASSYGRGGSEKLFF
>TRBD2|TRBJ2-1|TRBV3-1/TRBV3-2|once
TGTGCCAGCAGCCAAGGACTAGCGGGATTGTATGAGCAGTTCTTC
CASSQGLAGLYEQFF
>.|TRBJ1-3|TRBV5-1|.
TGCGCCAGCAGCACCGGGACACTTCTCTCTGGAAACACCATATATTTT
CASSTGTLLSGNTIYF
>.|TRBJ1-1|TRBV9|.
TGTGCCAGCAGCGTGATCGTGAACACTGAAGCTTTCTTT
CASSVIVNTEAFF
>.|TRBJ2-5|TRBV27|.
TGTGCCAGCAGTCACCCCGCCACATCGCAAGAGACCCAGTACTTC
CASSHPATSQETQYF
>TRBD1|TRBJ1-1|TRBV2|.
TGTGCCAGCAGTCCACAGGGGGCAAGGACTGAAGCTTTCTTT
CASSPQGARTEAFF
>TRBD2|TRBJ2-7|TRBV6-2/TRBV6-3|few
TGTGCCAGCAGTTACTCCACTAGCGGGAGCTCCTACGAGCAGTACTTC
CASSYSTSGSSYEQYF
>TRBD1|TRBJ2-5|TRBV28|.
TGTGCCAGCAGTCATGGACAGGGCTGGGAGACCCAGTACTTC
CASSHGQGWETQYF
>TRBD2|TRBJ2-7|TRBV7-3|.
TGTGCCAGCAGCTTAAGGGAGGGCGAGCAGTACTTC
CASSLREGEQYF
>.|TRBJ1-5|TRBV5-8|.
TGTGCCAGCAGCTTGTGGGGTTTCAATCAGCCCCAGCATTTT
CASSLWGFNQPQHF
>.|TRBJ1-2|TRBV19|.
TGTGCCAGTAGTATCGGCAGGGACTATGGCTACACCTTC
CASSIGRDYGYTF
>TRBD1|TRBJ1-1|TRBV29-1|.
TGCAGCGCCTGGACAGGGAGTAATGAAGCTTTCTTT
CSAWTGSNEAFF
>.|TRBJ2-5|TRBV11-2|.
TGTGCCAGCAGCTTAGGGGGATCAAACCGCCAAGAGACCCAGTACTTC
CASSLGGSNRQETQYF
>.|TRBJ1-1|TRBV14|.
TGTGCCAGCAGCAACTCACTTCAAGCTTTCTTT
CASSNSLQAFF
>TRBD2|TRBJ2-2|TRBV15|.
TGTGCCACCAGCAGAGAGCGGGGGGGTGACACCGGGGAGCTGTTTTTT
CATSRERGGDTGELFF
>.|TRBJ2-7|TRBV5-1|.
TGCGCCAGCACTCTGAAGGGTGTGGACGAGCAGTACTTC
CASTLKGVDEQYF
>TRBD2|TRBJ2-7|TRBV28|.
TGTGCCAGCACGGGGGGATATTGGTACGAGCAGTACTTC
CASTGGYWYEQYF
>.|TRBJ1-1|TRBV19|.
TGTGCCAGTAGTATAGATCGGCCGGGCGGGAAGACTGAAGCTTTCTTT
CASSIDRPGGKTEAFF
>TRBD2|TRBJ2-1|TRBV28|few
TGTGCCAGCAGTTTCACCCGCCAGGCTAGCGGCTACAATGAGCAGTTCTTC
CASSFTRQASGYNEQFF
>TRBD2|TRBJ2-1|TRBV5-1|.
TGCGCCAGCAGCACGGGACTAGCGGGAGGGTCGGGGACCTACAATGAGCAGTTCTTC
CASSTGLAGGSGTYNEQFF
>.|TRBJ1-1|TRBV7-9|.
TGTGCTCAGACGGCGGGGAACACTGAAGCTTTCTTT
CAQTAGNTEAFF
>TRBD1|TRBJ2-7|TRBV28|.
TGTGCCAGCAAGATACAAGGGGGCGTTCTCTACGAGCAGTACTTC
CASKIQGGVLYEQYF
>.|TRBJ2-5|TRBV20-1|.
TGCAGTGCCCTGAAGGGGACCCAGTACTTC
CSALKGTQYF
>TRBD1|TRBJ1-2|TRBV30|once
TGTGCCTGGAAGGACAGGGGATTTTGGGGCTACACCTTC
CAWKDRGFWGYTF
>TRBD1|TRBJ1-2|TRBV28|.
TGTGCCAGCAGTTTGCTCAGTCCGCGGTCCGGCCAGGGGGATAGAGATGGCTACACCTTC
CASSLLSPRSGQGDRDGYTF
>.|TRBJ1-1|TRBV11-2|once
TGTGCCAGCAAGTTACAACCAAGCACTGAAGCTTTCTTT
CASKLQPSTEAFF
>TRBD1|TRBJ1-2|TRBV7-3|once
TGTGCCAGCAGCATGTACCCGGGACAGGGTTATGGCTACACCTTC
CASSMYPGQGYGYTF
>TRBD1|TRBJ2-7|TRBV28|.
TGTGCCAGCAGCCCGACGACAGGGCCTTACGAGCAGTACTTC
CASSPTTGPYEQYF
>TRBD1|TRBJ2-3|TRBV16|.
TGTGCCAGCAGCCGAGGGGGACAGGGGACGAGCACAGATACGCAGTATTTT
CASSRGGQGTSTDTQYF
>.|TRBJ2-5|TRBV27|.
TGTGCCAGCAGTTCTCGCCCCTGGGAGACCCAGTACTTC
CASSSRPWETQYF
>.|TRBJ2-7|TRBV27|.
TGTGCCAGCAGTTTAAGGAGGGGGGGCCTTTCCTCCGAGCAGTACTTC
CASSLRRGGLSSEQYF
>TRBD2|TRBJ2-1|TRBV7-2|.
TGTGCCAGCAGCTTTCTAGCGGGCTCCTACAATGAGCAGTTCTTC
CASSFLAGSYNEQFF
>.|TRBJ1-4|TRBV5-1|.
TGCGCCAGCAGAGTGGTGGGGGCAACTAATGAAAAACTGTTTTTT
CASRVVGATNEKLFF
>.|TRBJ1-2|TRBV10-2|.
TGCGCCAGCTCCGAGTATCATGGCTACACCTTC
CASSEYHGYTF
>TRBD1|TRBJ1-2|TRBV9|.
TGTGCCAGCAGCGTGGGCCAGGGGGTCCTCTATGGCTACACCTTC
CASSVGQGVLYGYTF
>.|TRBJ2-1|TRBV19|.
TGTGCCAGTAGTCGTGGACAGTGGGGCAATGAGCAGTTCTTC
CASSRGQWGNEQFF
>.|TRBJ1-4|TRBV5-1|.
TGCGCCAGCAGCCCCCGGGGGTCCAACACTAATGAAAAACTGTTTTTT
CASSPRGSNTNEKLFF
>.|TRBJ1-3|TRBV12-3/TRBV12-4|.
TGTGCCAGCACCCCGGTGGGGCGAGGGACCATATATTTT
CASTPVGRGTIYF
>.|TRBJ1-2|TRBV11-2|.
TGTGCCAGCAGCTTAGATCCCGTACACCGATATGGCTACACCTTC
CASSLDPVHRYGYTF
>.|TRBJ2-4|TRBV28|.
TGTGCCAGCAGTTTAGGGGGGACCAAAAACATTCAGTACTTC
CASSLGGTKNIQYF
>TRBD2|TRBJ2-5|TRBV19|once
TGTGCCAGTCGTGGTAGCGGGAGTGGGGAGACCCAGTACTTC
CASRGSGSGETQYF